One sample yielded the 9 T cell receptor beta chains listed below, sequenced in a study of blood T cells in healthy people across ages (dated by TCRdb to between 2015 and 2017). Receptors were amplified or captured by 5' RACE. TCRdb names Illumina HiSeq 2500 as the instrument used. The second PCR ran for about 6 to 12 cycles and used a J-beta primer mix along with a sample-barcoded 5' primer. TCRdb passed the public sequencing reads through fastp at Q25 and MiXCR, retaining productive beta sequences. All rows with the same CDR3 protein become a single entry with the most common DNA and genes. This sample is represented by over 950,000 distinct CDR3 sequences; roughly 47% of them were singletons. The ten most abundant clones make up about a fifth of the sample. The specimen was blood. Every receptor here comes from a woman aged 55-69 years in good health.

The chain combines TRBV3-1 with TRBJ2-5, with unresolved D. Germline lookup yields CDR1 LGHDT and CDR2 YNNKEL (reference sequence). This CDR3 comprises 16 residues. The V and J ends lost 3 bases and 11 bases respectively, with 25 bases between them. CDR3 DNA: TGTGCCAGCAGCCATGGCGAGTTAGTCTGGTTGGATGAGCAGTACTTC. It translates to CASSHGELVWLDEQYF.

Only a few counts were recorded for this clonotype. The rearrangement uses TRBV15 and TRBJ2-1; the match to TRBD1 covers 8 bases. With 2 bases clipped from V and 7 bases from J, the junction kept 7 bases outside the gene matches. The CDR3 length is 15 residues. The germline V gene encodes CDR1 LNHNV and CDR2 YYDKDF (reference sequence). The CDR3 DNA reads as TGTGCCACCAGCAGACCCGGGACAGGTATGAATGAGCAGTTCTTC. This translates into CATSRPGTGMNEQFF.

The J gene is TRBJ2-1, the V gene TRBV6-2 or TRBV6-3, with 10 nucleotides matching TRBD1. J lost 8 bases, V lost 4 bases, and 8 bases had no gene match. Germline V gene lookup returns CDR1 MNHEY and CDR2 SVGEGT. This CDR3 is 15 amino acids long. The CDR3 spells CASSSSGTGAYEQFF. DNA of the CDR3: TGTGCCAGCAGTTCCTCCGGGACAGGGGCCTATGAGCAGTTCTTC.

This chain connects TRBV3-1 to TRBJ2-5, with D perhaps TRBD1 (6 bases). The CDR3 has 15 amino acids. Looked up from germline, CDR1 is LGHDT and CDR2 is YNNKEL (reference sequence). V was cut by 2 bases and J by 4 bases, with 14 bases left in between. CDR3 sequence: CASSQSAAGVETQYF. CDR3 DNA: TGTGCCAGCAGCCAATCGGCGGCAGGGGTAGAGACCCAGTACTTC.

The chain carries TRBV5-1 and TRBJ2-5, with 14 bases that match TRBD2. J lost 5 bases, V lost 2 bases, and 5 bases had no gene match. This CDR3 has 16 amino acids. The germline V gene encodes CDR1 SGHRS and CDR2 YFSETQ. Here the CDR3 reads CASSFGTSGSIETQYF. CDR3 bases: TGCGCCAGCAGCTTTGGGACTAGCGGGAGCATTGAGACCCAGTACTTC.

The genes are TRBV27 and TRBJ2-7, with D perhaps matching TRBD1 (6 bases). The CDR3 contains 15 residues. Germline V gene lookup returns CDR1 MNHEY and CDR2 SMNVEV (reference sequence). Trimming took 8 bases from V and 2 from J, leaving 19 bases between them. CDR3 in amino acids: CASGTHGTPTYEQYF. In DNA, the CDR3 is TGTGCCAGCGGCACACACGGGACACCGACCTACGAGCAGTACTTC.

This clonotype occurred a few times. This chain connects TRBV28 to TRBJ1-6, with 7 bases matching TRBD1. The CDR3 has 16 residues. The J segment lost 9 bases and the V segment lost 2 bases, leaving 10 bases of the junction unmatched. Germline CDR1 is MDHEN and CDR2 is SYDVKM. This CDR3 is CASSLDGPQGGSPLHF. In DNA form, the CDR3 reads TGTGCCAGCAGTTTAGATGGGCCTCAGGGGGGTTCACCCCTCCACTTT.

Turning to this clonotype: Its ends do not fully match the called genes, so a read error is possible. The CDR3 DNA reads TGTGCCAGCAGTGCGCGAAGCTACGGGCAGTACTTC. Amino acids: CASSARSYGQYF. The genes are TRBV12-3 or TRBV12-4 and TRBJ2-7; D is unclear. CDR3 length equals 12 residues.

The chain carries TRBV12-3 or TRBV12-4 and TRBJ2-5, with 10 bases aligning to TRBD2. This CDR3 is 14 amino acids long. The ends lost 6 bases at V and 3 bases at J; junction bases unmatched: 4. The CDR3 loop reads CASRQAGGKETQYF. DNA of the CDR3: TGTGCCAGCAGACAAGCGGGAGGGAAAGAGACCCAGTACTTC.